The 7 T cell receptor beta chains in this list originate from one sample, sequenced in a study of T cell responses to AZD1222 COVID-19 vaccine. Only in-frame clones appear in the TCRdb table, and some are missing; sequencing was by immunoSEQ multiplex PCR. Found here are around 140,000 clones, roughly 90% of them singletons; the top ten hold more than 2.5%. The sample was peripheral blood, taken on day 0 of AZD1222 vaccination. These receptors all stem from an adult in good health.

V usage is TRBV11-2 and J usage is TRBJ2-4; the match to TRBD2 covers 13 bases. The CDR3 spans 19 residues. Germline values: CDR1 SGHAT, CDR2 FQNNGV. J was trimmed by 0 bases and V by 5 bases; bases with no gene match: 10. CDR3 loop: CASSHFGTSGTLAKNIQYF. The CDR3 nucleotides read TGTGCCAGCAGCCACTTCGGGACTAGCGGGACTCTAGCCAAAAACATTCAGTACTTC.

This chain connects TRBV5-6 to TRBJ1-2; a possible D gene is TRBD1 (5 bases). The CDR3 sequence is 14 residues long. V was clipped by 3 bases and J by 2 bases, with 11 bases between them. Looked up from germline, CDR1 is SGHDT and CDR2 is YYEEEE. The CDR3 nucleotides read TGTGCCAGCAGCTCGGGGACGGGGAACTATGGCTACACCTTC. Translated: CASSSGTGNYGYTF. The full variable domain, its missing parts supplied by reference TRBV5-6 and TRBJ1-2, is DAGVTQSPTHLIKTRGQQVTLRCSPKSGHDTVSWYQQALGQGPQFIFQYYEEEERQRGNFPDRFSGHQFPNYSSELNVNALLLGDSALYLCASSSGTGNYGYTFGSGTRLTVV.

V and J are TRBV7-2 and TRBJ2-2, with 9 bases aligning to TRBD2. The CDR3 contains 15 residues. The germline V gene has CDR1 SGHTA and CDR2 FQGNSA. V trimming: 2 bases; J trimming: 6 bases; junction bases outside the gene matches: 4. The CDR3 here is CASSLRGGASGELFF. The DNA of the CDR3 is TGTGCCAGCAGCTTACGCGGGGGGGCCTCCGGGGAGCTGTTTTTT. The whole variable domain, filled in from reference TRBV7-2 and TRBJ2-2, reads GAGVSQSPSNKVTEKGKDVELRCDPISGHTALYWYRQSLGQGLEFLIYFQGNSAPDKSGLPSDRFSAERTGGSVSTLTIQRTQQEDSAVYLCASSLRGGASGELFFGEGSRLTVL.

The gene calls are TRBV5-6 and TRBJ1-4; 7 bases are a match to TRBD1. Germline loops: CDR1 SGHDT, CDR2 YYEEEE. CDR3 length: 16 residues. V was clipped by 3 bases and J by 7 bases; unmatched bases: 12. The CDR3 region has the DNA TGTGCCAGCAGCTCGACAGACAGGGATAAGGCTGAAAAACTGTTTTTT. This sequence encodes CASSSTDRDKAEKLFF. Based on the CDR3 plus reference TRBV5-6 and TRBJ1-4, the full variable domain is DAGVTQSPTHLIKTRGQQVTLRCSPKSGHDTVSWYQQALGQGPQFIFQYYEEEERQRGNFPDRFSGHQFPNYSSELNVNALLLGDSALYLCASSSTDRDKAEKLFFGSGTQLSVL.

The table lists this clone with a count of one. J is TRBJ2-1 and V is TRBV5-1, with D possibly being TRBD2 (6 bases). This CDR3 has 17 amino acids. Trimming removed 7 bases at V and 0 bases at J, with 20 bases between. Germline CDR1 and CDR2: SGHRS and YFSETQ. CDR3 nucleotide sequence: TGCGCCAGCCGGGCCCTCTCTAGCGCTAGCTCCTACAATGAGCAGTTCTTC. It is translated as CASRALSSASSYNEQFF.

This sequence joins TRBV27 and TRBJ2-2; 11 bases line up with TRBD1. With 5 bases clipped from V and 5 bases from J, the junction kept 4 bases outside the gene matches. Germline CDR1 reads MNHEY; CDR2 reads SMNVEV (reference sequence). The CDR3 loop spans 15 amino acids. The DNA of the CDR3 is TGTGCCAGCAGTCCGGGACAGGGGGGGACCGGGGAGCTGTTTTTT. This sequence encodes CASSPGQGGTGELFF.

This clone came up once. This rearrangement joins TRBV5-6 to TRBJ2-5, with D unclear. Germline assignment: CDR1 SGHDT and CDR2 YYEEEE. V was trimmed by 3 bases and J by 5 bases, leaving 8 bases between them. This CDR3 comprises 12 residues. The CDR3 bases are TGTGCCAGCAGCTACTCGATGGAGACCCAGTACTTC. It codes for CASSYSMETQYF.